The TCR beta chain under discussion was sequenced for a study of T-cell memory formation after mild COVID-19. Germline loops: CDR1 MDHEN, CDR2 SYDVKM. V shed 6 bases, J shed 3 bases, and the junction held 13 bases outside the gene matches. The CDR3 spans 16 residues. This clonotype appeared a few times. TCRdb analysed the 5' RACE reads with MiXCR anew, one entry per CDR3 protein. The table shows around 450,000 distinct CDR3 sequences, with 20% to 25% occurring only once. This TCR came from an adult woman who had mild COVID-19 (a few samples of this study predate the infection). Cell type and time point are not known. Sequencing input: PBMCs or a T cell subset sorted from them (not recorded which). The chain recombines TRBV28 with TRBJ2-7; TRBD1 matches 8 bases. The CDR3 here is CASSPRGPIADYEQYF. CDR3 nucleotides: TGTGCCAGCAGCCCCAGGGGGCCCATAGCCGACTACGAGCAGTACTTC. The variable domain in full, with the rest retrieved from reference TRBV28 and TRBJ2-7, is DVKVTQSSRYLVKRTGEKVFLECVQDMDHENMFWYRQDPGLGLRLIYFSYDVKMKEKGDIPEGYSVSREKKERFSLILESASTNQTSMYLCASSPRGPIADYEQYFGPGTRLTVT.